Listed below are T cell receptor beta chains from one sample, sequenced in a study of regulatory T cells in long-lasting Graves disease. TCRdb reanalysed the multiplex PCR reads using MiXCR and keeps one entry per CDR3 protein. The sample has a few hundred thousand distinct CDR3 sequences, around 20% seen once. The input for sequencing was peripheral blood mononuclear cells (PBMCs), taken when the disease was refractory, from a patient treated with antithyroid drugs. These TCRs come from a female donor with Graves disease. CDR3s include the opening cysteine and the closing phenylalanine or tryptophan. Fields, in order: D gene, clone size, V gene, J gene, CDR3 DNA, CDR3 protein. The D gene is left open where the match is weak. Clone size is stated in some rows and not others, as once, few, many or a class when expanded.

-	many	TRBV30	TRBJ1-1	TGTGCCTGGAGCCAAGGAGCGAACACTGAAGCTTTCTTT	CAWSQGANTEAFF
-	many	TRBV11-2	TRBJ2-7	TGTGCCAGCAGCTTAGAAACAGGGACCTCCTACGAGCAGTACTTC	CASSLETGTSYEQYF
TRBD1	-	TRBV29-1	TRBJ1-1	TGCAGCGCGGGACAGACCGAAGCTTTCTTT	CSAGQTEAFF
TRBD1	few	TRBV6-1	TRBJ2-7	TGTGCCAGCAGTAACCCCCGGGGACAGTCGTACGAGCAGTACTTC	CASSNPRGQSYEQYF
-	-	TRBV19	TRBJ2-3	TGTGCCAGTAGTGCGTCAGGGTCCGGTGGCAATCAGCCCCAGTATTTT	CASSASGSGGNQPQYF
-	-	TRBV30	TRBJ2-5	TGTGCCTGGGGCGGGGTGGGTTTGGCCCAGTACTTC	CAWGGVGLAQYF
-	-	TRBV3-1	TRBJ1-1	TGTGCCAGCAGCCCAACGGCGCAGGGCACCACTGAAGCTTTCTTT	CASSPTAQGTTEAFF
TRBD1	many	TRBV12-3/TRBV12-4	TRBJ1-2	TGTGCCAGCAGTCCGAAACCCCTATCGACAGGGGGGGATGGCTACACCTTC	CASSPKPLSTGGDGYTF
TRBD1	many	TRBV28	TRBJ1-5	TGTGCCAGCAGTAGCCGACAGGGGAATCAGCCCCAGCATTTT	CASSSRQGNQPQHF
TRBD1	few	TRBV19	TRBJ1-1	TGTGCCAGTAGTGCATCATTGACAGGGGAAACTTCACTGAACACTGAAGCTTTCTTT	CASSASLTGETSLNTEAFF
-	-	TRBV5-1	TRBJ1-3	TGCGCCAGCAGCCCCGTCGTCCAAGGAAACACCATATATTTT	CASSPVVQGNTIYF
TRBD2	-	TRBV20-1	TRBJ2-7	TGCAGTGCTAGAGATCCTAGCGGGAGTTCCTACGAGCAGTACTTC	CSARDPSGSSYEQYF
-	-	TRBV24-1	TRBJ1-3	TGTGCCACCAGTGATAGCGGGCCTGGAAACACCATATATTTT	CATSDSGPGNTIYF
-	-	TRBV5-1	TRBJ2-6	TGCGCCAGCAGCTTAGTGATTTGGGGCTCTGGGGCCAACGTCCTGACTTTC	CASSLVIWGSGANVLTF
TRBD1	few	TRBV19	TRBJ1-1	TGTGCCAGTAGTATCGATCGGGACAGGGAAGCTTTCTTT	CASSIDRDREAFF
TRBD1	-	TRBV20-1	TRBJ2-2	TGCAGTGCTAGAGAACCCCCCGGGACAGGGATTTCTGGGGAGCTGTTTTTT	CSAREPPGTGISGELFF
-	-	TRBV29-1	TRBJ2-2	TGCAGCGTCCGGAAAACTAGTGGTAGGACCGGGGAGCTGTTTTTT	CSVRKTSGRTGELFF
TRBD1	few	TRBV15	TRBJ2-7	TGTGCCACCAGCATTTCAGGGGGATTAAGGTCCTACGAGCAGTACTTC	CATSISGGLRSYEQYF
-	many	TRBV11-2	TRBJ2-7	TGTGCCAGCAGCTTTTTCTGGACCAAGGACGGCGAGCAGTACTTC	CASSFFWTKDGEQYF